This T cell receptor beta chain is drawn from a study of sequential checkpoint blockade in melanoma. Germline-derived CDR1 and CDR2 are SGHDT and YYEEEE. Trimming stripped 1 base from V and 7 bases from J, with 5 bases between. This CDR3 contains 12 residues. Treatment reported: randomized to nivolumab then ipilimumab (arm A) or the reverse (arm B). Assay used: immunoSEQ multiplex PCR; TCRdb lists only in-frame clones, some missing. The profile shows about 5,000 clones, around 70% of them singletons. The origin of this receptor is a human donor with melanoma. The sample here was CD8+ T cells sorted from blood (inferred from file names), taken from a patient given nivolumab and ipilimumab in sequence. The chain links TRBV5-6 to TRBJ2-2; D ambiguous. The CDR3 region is CASSLRGGELFF. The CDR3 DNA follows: TGTGCCAGCAGCTTGCGCGGCGGGGAGCTGTTTTTT.